This T cell receptor beta chain was documented in a study of blood T cell repertoires in COVID-19. For the study at large: Specimens from acute and convalescent COVID-19 originated in the United States, Italy and Spain. PBMCs, B-cell-depleted T cells, or T cells provided the cDNA or gDNA that made up the material.

The data were produced by immunoSEQ multiplex PCR, yet TCRdb's version contains in-frame clones alone and is incomplete. The data contain about 340,000 clones, around 82% of them singletons. This CDR3 spans 13 amino acids. V was shortened by 4 bases and J by 7 bases, with 11 bases between the two germline ends. The germline V gene encodes CDR1 SGHTA and CDR2 FQGNSA. The sequence derives from a young man with active or convalescent COVID-19. V gene TRBV7-2 combines with J gene TRBJ1-3, with D hard to call. The sequencing input was peripheral blood. The CDR3 nucleotides read TGTGCCAGCAGCTCGTCCCCACGGAACACCATATATTTT. Encoded protein: CASSSSPRNTIYF.